This T cell receptor (beta chain) was recovered during a study of blood T cell repertoires in COVID-19 (dated by TCRdb to 2018 to 2021). Describing the broader study: Samples from collaborators originated in the United States, Italy and Spain and spanned both the acute and convalescent phases of COVID-19. The prospective study material was composed of cDNA or gDNA derived from T cells, B-cell-depleted T cells, or PBMCs. The dataset comprised deeply sampled blood TCRbeta repertoires from subjects exposed to, actively infected with, or recovered from COVID-19. A freely available public database, intended as a resource for researchers studying the immune response to SARS-CoV-2, is where the repertoires were released. The samples were drawn from the first 160 participants of the ongoing ImmuneRACE study and from more than 1,000 subjects provided by 6 global collaborators. The sample metadata nearly always contained a de-identified subject ID, COVID-19 status, age in years and sex. Where available, HLA class I and class II types were taken from metadata supplied by the sample provider and were not determined by assay-based typing.

The immunoSEQ Assay, a bias-controlled multiplex PCR, was used to amplify TCRbeta CDR3 regions from genomic DNA. In the original analysis: Nucleated cell counts per sample were estimated from amplification of reference gene primers within the assay. To quantify the absolute abundance of each unique TCRbeta CDR3 rearrangement, sequence reads were collapsed and filtered. Productive Simpson clonality was computed per sample as the square root of Simpson's diversity index over productive rearrangements. Entries here come from immuneACCESS through TCRdb and include only in-frame sequences with V and J called. Some clones fail to appear in such tables; in the studies checked, an unresolved V gene covers under half of the shortfall, and the cause of the remainder is unknown. V, J and clone size were drawn from that table, and D and trimming were deduced from the DNA. This sample gives 250,000 to 350,000 clones in total; roughly 90% of them show up just once. Roughly 18% of the sample belongs to the ten largest clones.

Enrolling through a virtual design, the prospective study's participants ranged in age from roughly 18 to 100 years and lived across 24 United States geographic areas. In the prospective study, cohorts were assigned on the basis of participant-reported clinical history obtained from a screening survey and a study questionnaire. Recovered participants in ImmuneRACE Cohort 3 were defined as having two consecutive negative NP/OP PCR tests, clearance from a healthcare professional, or resolution of symptoms. In the prospective study, mobile phlebotomists collected whole blood, serum and a nasopharyngeal or oropharyngeal swab from each participant. Prospective study participants could optionally give additional blood draws and questionnaires over an approximately 2-month period. Blood samples from the prospective study were shipped frozen or at room temperature prior to DNA extraction. On this clone itself: The antigen it recognizes is unknown. It has no much larger one-base neighbor in the sample; base qualities were not kept.

Study-level results and caveats: How much clinical and demographic metadata was included differed by source and by participant, and the metadata was provided uncurated.

Trimming costs V 1 base and J 5 bases, and their ends lie 18 bases apart. As encoded in the germline V gene, CDR1 is SGDLS while CDR2 is YYNGEE. Inclusive of the bounding cysteine and phenylalanine, the CDR3 is 17 residues long. Here the CDR3 DNA is all that survives: 51 bases in frame from base 1. The sequence was collected from a woman between 25 and 40 years old who had recovered from COVID-19. The sample taken for sequencing was PBMCs or T cells enriched from blood (not recorded which). The sequence links TRBV9 to TRBJ2-2; the D region possibly corresponds to TRBD2 (6 bases align). The bases are TGTGCCAGCAGCGTAAAAGGCCGCGGGGCCCCAACCGGGGAGCTGTTTTTT. It codes for CASSVKGRGAPTGELFF.